What follows are 27 T cell receptor beta chains derived from one specimen sequenced in a study of T cell responses to AZD1222 COVID-19 vaccine. Clones were sequenced by immunoSEQ multiplex PCR, and TCRdb holds only the in-frame ones, with some missing. The sample lists 150,000 to 200,000 clones; 85% to 90% were seen once. This material consisted of peripheral blood, taken on day 0 of AZD1222 vaccination. These receptors all stem from an adult in good health.

With respect to this clone: The same CDR3 also results from other DNA sequences found in this sample. The chain joins TRBV7-9 to TRBJ1-2, with D maybe TRBD1 (5 bases). There are 13 residues in the CDR3. The V gene lost 1 base and the J gene lost 2 bases, with 5 bases spanning the gap. Germline CDR1 reads SEHNR; CDR2 reads FQNEAQ (reference sequence). The CDR3: CASSLGGNYGYTF. The CDR3 DNA reads as TGTGCCAGCAGCTTAGGGGGGAACTATGGCTACACCTTC.

This sequence joins TRBV27 and TRBJ1-4; no clear D. Germline V gives CDR1 MNHEY, CDR2 SMNVEV (reference sequence). Trimming removed 6 bases from V and 2 bases from J, with 16 bases in between. CDR3 length: 16 amino acids. CDR3: CASREYGIGTNEKLFF. CDR3 DNA: TGTGCCAGCAGGGAGTACGGAATCGGCACTAATGAAAAACTGTTTTTT.

The rearrangement links TRBV6-4 to TRBJ1-1, with 8 bases identical to TRBD1. The CDR3 contains 13 residues. Germline lookup yields CDR1 MRHNA and CDR2 SNTAGT. V lost 4 bases to trimming and J lost 3 bases; unmatched junction nucleotides: 1. This CDR3 is CASSAQGDTEAFF. In nucleotides, the CDR3 is TGTGCCAGCAGTGCACAGGGGGACACTGAAGCTTTCTTT.

The chain links TRBV30 to TRBJ1-5; TRBD1 agrees at 8 bases. Unmatched junction bases numbered 10, after V lost 3 bases and J lost 6 bases. Germline CDR1 GTSNPN, CDR2 SVGIG (reference sequence). This CDR3 region has 15 residues. CDR3 nucleotides: TGTGCCTGGAGCCTCGGGACAGGAGGGGCTCAGCCCCAGCATTTT. Translated: CAWSLGTGGAQPQHF. The full variable domain, in which reference TRBV30 and TRBJ1-5 provide the parts outside the CDR3, is SQTIHQWPATLVQPVGSPLSLECTVEGTSNPNLYWYRQAAGRGLQLLFYSVGIGQISSEVPQNLSASRPQDRQFILSSKKLLLSDSGFYLCAWSLGTGGAQPQHFGDGTRLSIL.

This chain joins TRBV7-2 and TRBJ1-5; a possible D gene is TRBD1 (5 bases). The germline CDR1 and CDR2 sequences are SGHTA and FQGNSA. Trimming removed 1 base from V and 0 bases from J, with 10 bases in between. This CDR3 is 16 amino acids long. CDR3 nucleotides: TGTGCCAGCAGCTTAGTAGGGGCCCCTAGCAATCAGCCCCAGCATTTT. Its translation is CASSLVGAPSNQPQHF.

This clone was seen just once. J is TRBJ2-3 and V is TRBV7-3; 7 bases are shared with TRBD2. The V and J ends lost 3 bases and 4 bases, in that order; junction bases with no gene match: 4. This CDR3 is built from 14 residues. The V gene's germline CDR1 is SGHTA and CDR2 FQGTGA. The CDR3 region has the DNA TGTGCCAGCAGCTTTGGCGGGAGCGCAGATACGCAGTATTTT. As protein: CASSFGGSADTQYF.

The chain has TRBV2 and TRBJ1-3; no clear D gene. The CDR3 loop spans 16 amino acids. Germline CDR1 and CDR2: SNHLY and FYNNEI. V lost 0 bases, J lost 1 base, and 10 bases lay in between. This CDR3 reads CASSEALRSSGNTIYF. The CDR3 DNA is TGTGCCAGCAGTGAAGCTCTAAGGTCATCTGGAAACACCATATATTTT.

V is TRBV29-1 and J is TRBJ2-1; 9 positions agree with TRBD1. CDR1 is SQVTM, CDR2 ANQGSEA, per germline. The CDR3 is 14 residues long. Unmatched junction bases numbered 7, after V lost 4 bases and J lost 6 bases. The CDR3, as DNA: TGCAGCGTTGGGGGCGAGACAGGGGGCAATGAGCAGTTCTTC. This gives the protein CSVGGETGGNEQFF.

V gene TRBV20-1 combines with J gene TRBJ2-1, with D possibly being TRBD2 (5 bases). Trimming cost V 3 bases and J 8 bases, with 14 bases left between them. The CDR3 runs to 13 residues. Germline loops: CDR1 DFQATT, CDR2 SNEGSKA (reference sequence). The CDR3 DNA is TGCAGTGCTAGTAGTCTAGCTGGCGATGAGCAGTTCTTC. Protein sequence: CSASSLAGDEQFF.

The chain recombines TRBV28 with TRBJ1-5, with a weak D call TRBD1 (6 bases). The germline V gene encodes CDR1 MDHEN and CDR2 SYDVKM. This CDR3 region has 13 residues. The ends were cut back, 5 bases at V and 11 bases at J, with 16 bases in the middle. The CDR3 DNA reads TGTGCCAGCAGTCCTCACAGGGAAGGGACCCAGCATTTT. It yields the protein CASSPHREGTQHF.

V is TRBV20-1 and J is TRBJ1-1; D uncertain. The CDR3 is 11 residues long. V lost 3 bases, J lost 11 bases, and 13 bases lay in between. Germline-derived CDR1 and CDR2 are DFQATT and SNEGSKA (reference sequence). The CDR3 DNA reads as TGCAGTGCTAGGGGTAGGGAGCTGGCTTTCTTT. This gives the protein CSARGRELAFF.

The chain employs TRBV30 and TRBJ2-6, with D possibly matching TRBD2 (5 bases). CDR3 length: 17 amino acids. Germline values: CDR1 GTSNPN, CDR2 SVGIG (reference sequence). Trimming shortened V by 5 bases and J by 0 bases, and 17 bases separated the two germline ends. The CDR3 sequence: CAWDPWAGSSGANVLTF. The CDR3 nucleotides read TGTGCCTGGGACCCATGGGCGGGCTCCTCTGGGGCCAACGTCCTGACTTTC.

The chain recombines TRBV7-8 with TRBJ2-3; 14 positions match TRBD2. The CDR3 is made up of 15 amino acids. V lost 4 bases and J lost 5; bases outside the gene matches: 2. In germline, CDR1 is SGHVS, CDR2 FQNEAQ. DNA for the CDR3: TGTGCCAGCAGCTGGGGACTAGCGGGGGAAGATACGCAGTATTTT. Its translation: CASSWGLAGEDTQYF.

V is TRBV5-6 and J is TRBJ1-5, with D possibly being TRBD1 (6 bases). This CDR3 comprises 15 residues. V was pared by 4 bases and J by 4 bases, with 15 bases between. Germline CDR1 reads SGHDT; CDR2 reads YYEEEE. In nucleotides, the CDR3 is TGTGCCAGCAGCCCCTGGGGGCGCGGAAATCAGCCCCAGCATTTT. Protein: CASSPWGRGNQPQHF.

The chain joins TRBV9 to TRBJ1-5, with unresolved D. This CDR3 has 16 amino acids. V was trimmed by 0 bases and J by 0 bases, leaving 10 bases between them. Germline assignment: CDR1 SGDLS and CDR2 YYNGEE. The DNA for the CDR3 is TGTGCCAGCAGCGTAGGGGCAAGTCGTAGCAATCAGCCCCAGCATTTT. Its protein is CASSVGASRSNQPQHF.

The rearrangement joins TRBV30 to TRBJ1-2; 8 bases map to TRBD1. The V and J ends lost 5 bases and 3 bases, in that order; junction bases with no gene match: 8. There are 14 residues in the CDR3. The germline gives CDR1 GTSNPN, CDR2 SVGIG (reference sequence). This CDR3 reads CAWRQGRGDYGYTF. CDR3 DNA sequence: TGTGCCTGGCGACAGGGGCGAGGGGACTATGGCTACACCTTC.

V usage is TRBV9 and J usage is TRBJ2-1, with 9 bases identical to TRBD2. From germline, CDR1 is SGDLS and CDR2 YYNGEE. V was pared by 3 bases and J by 12 bases, with 10 bases of the junction left unmatched. This CDR3 is 14 amino acids long. The DNA for the CDR3 is TGTGCCAGCAGCGCCACCGGGACTAGCTTTCGGCAGTTCTTC. This gives the protein CASSATGTSFRQFF.

This rearrangement joins TRBV5-6 to TRBJ2-7, with D possibly TRBD1 on 6 matching bases. Germline V gene data show CDR1 as SGHDT and CDR2 as YYEEEE. V shed 2 bases and J shed 7 bases, with 16 bases lying between them. The CDR3 has 14 amino acids. The CDR3: CASSLGIWGQEQYV. In DNA form, the CDR3 reads TGTGCCAGCAGCTTAGGTATCTGGGGGCAAGAGCAGTACGTC.

V is TRBV5-1 and J is TRBJ2-1; perhaps TRBD1 as D (6 bases). This CDR3 is 14 amino acids long. The germline V gene has CDR1 SGHRS and CDR2 YFSETQ. V gave up 5 bases and J gave up 5 bases, with 14 bases separating them. The CDR3 here is CASSSGQGNNEQFF. CDR3 DNA: TGCGCCAGCAGTTCGGGGCAGGGGAACAATGAGCAGTTCTTC.

This sequence joins TRBV5-1 and TRBJ1-6; TRBD1 matches 9 bases. Germline-derived CDR1 and CDR2 are SGHRS and YFSETQ. V was clipped by 3 bases and J by 3 bases; unmatched bases: 4. This CDR3 region has 16 residues. CDR3 sequence: CASSSGQGNYNSPLHF. The CDR3 DNA is TGCGCCAGCAGCTCGGGACAGGGAAACTATAATTCACCCCTCCACTTT.

The CDR3 here is CASSIGGTGVTEAFF. The CDR3 DNA sequence: TGTGCCAGTAGTATAGGGGGGACAGGGGTCACTGAAGCTTTCTTT. The chain combines TRBV19 with TRBJ1-1, with 10 bases that match TRBD1. CDR1 and CDR2 from the germline V gene are LNHDA and SQIVND (reference sequence). Trimming took 1 base from V and 4 from J; bases not matched to a gene: 3. This CDR3 region has 15 residues. Full variable domain (outside the CDR3, taken from reference TRBV19 and TRBJ1-1): DGGITQSPKYLFRKEGQNVTLSCEQNLNHDAMYWYRQDPGQGLRLIYYSQIVNDFQKGDIAEGYSVSREKKESFPLTVTSAQKNPTAFYLCASSIGGTGVTEAFFGQGTRLTVV.

The rearrangement joins TRBV13 to TRBJ2-1, with D possibly being TRBD1 (6 bases). Germline V gene sequence: CDR1 PRHDT, CDR2 FYEKMQ (reference sequence). CDR3 length equals 13 residues. V lost 6 bases and J lost 3, with 9 bases in between. Written as DNA, the CDR3 is TGTGCCAGCAGGGAACAGGGCTACAATGAGCAGTTCTTC. Translating it yields CASREQGYNEQFF.

A single count supports this clone. The chain joins TRBV7-9 to TRBJ1-1; TRBD1 aligns across 7 bases. The CDR3 has 15 residues. Per the germline V gene, CDR1 is SEHNR and CDR2 is FQNEAQ (reference sequence). The ends lost 5 bases at V and 2 bases at J; junction bases unmatched: 8. The CDR3 DNA follows: TGTGCCAGCAGCACGCAGGGGGGAACCAACACTGAAGCTTTCTTT. It is translated as CASSTQGGTNTEAFF.

The rearrangement links TRBV5-1 to TRBJ2-7; TRBD2 matches at 9 bases. CDR1 and CDR2 from the germline V gene are SGHRS and YFSETQ. V shed 3 bases and J 5 bases; nucleotides not matched to a gene: 9. This CDR3 comprises 15 residues. The DNA for the CDR3 is TGCGCCAGCAGCTACGTTAGCGGGAGTTGGAACGAGCAGTACTTC. Its protein is CASSYVSGSWNEQYF.

The chain carries TRBV30 and TRBJ1-2, with D uncertain. This CDR3 contains 12 residues. Trimming removed 5 bases at V and 2 bases at J, with 9 bases between. Germline V lookup: CDR1 GTSNPN, CDR2 SVGIG (reference sequence). The CDR3 region has the DNA TGTGCCTGGGCCTCGGGGAACTATGGCTACACCTTC. Its protein product is CAWASGNYGYTF.

This chain connects TRBV30 to TRBJ1-2, with 7 bases fitting TRBD1. The length of the CDR3 is 17 residues. The V gene's germline CDR1 is GTSNPN and CDR2 SVGIG (reference sequence). The V gene end was trimmed by 0 bases and the J gene end by 4 bases; junction bases not matched to a gene: 14. CDR3 bases: TGTGCCTGGAGTGTAGGGACAGCGGAACGAGCGAGCTATGGCTACACCTTC. Translation gives CAWSVGTAERASYGYTF. The full variable domain, with the rest looked up from reference TRBV30 and TRBJ1-2, is SQTIHQWPATLVQPVGSPLSLECTVEGTSNPNLYWYRQAAGRGLQLLFYSVGIGQISSEVPQNLSASRPQDRQFILSSKKLLLSDSGFYLCAWSVGTAERASYGYTFGSGTRLTVV.

This chain connects TRBV5-8 to TRBJ1-2; 9 bases match TRBD1. The CDR3 extends over 14 amino acids. The V gene end was trimmed by 4 bases and the J gene end by 2 bases; junction bases not matched to a gene: 3. The V gene's germline CDR1 is SGHTS and CDR2 YDEGEE. CDR3 region: CASSLGQGNYGYTF. CDR3 nucleotides: TGTGCCAGCAGCCTAGGACAGGGGAACTATGGCTACACCTTC.